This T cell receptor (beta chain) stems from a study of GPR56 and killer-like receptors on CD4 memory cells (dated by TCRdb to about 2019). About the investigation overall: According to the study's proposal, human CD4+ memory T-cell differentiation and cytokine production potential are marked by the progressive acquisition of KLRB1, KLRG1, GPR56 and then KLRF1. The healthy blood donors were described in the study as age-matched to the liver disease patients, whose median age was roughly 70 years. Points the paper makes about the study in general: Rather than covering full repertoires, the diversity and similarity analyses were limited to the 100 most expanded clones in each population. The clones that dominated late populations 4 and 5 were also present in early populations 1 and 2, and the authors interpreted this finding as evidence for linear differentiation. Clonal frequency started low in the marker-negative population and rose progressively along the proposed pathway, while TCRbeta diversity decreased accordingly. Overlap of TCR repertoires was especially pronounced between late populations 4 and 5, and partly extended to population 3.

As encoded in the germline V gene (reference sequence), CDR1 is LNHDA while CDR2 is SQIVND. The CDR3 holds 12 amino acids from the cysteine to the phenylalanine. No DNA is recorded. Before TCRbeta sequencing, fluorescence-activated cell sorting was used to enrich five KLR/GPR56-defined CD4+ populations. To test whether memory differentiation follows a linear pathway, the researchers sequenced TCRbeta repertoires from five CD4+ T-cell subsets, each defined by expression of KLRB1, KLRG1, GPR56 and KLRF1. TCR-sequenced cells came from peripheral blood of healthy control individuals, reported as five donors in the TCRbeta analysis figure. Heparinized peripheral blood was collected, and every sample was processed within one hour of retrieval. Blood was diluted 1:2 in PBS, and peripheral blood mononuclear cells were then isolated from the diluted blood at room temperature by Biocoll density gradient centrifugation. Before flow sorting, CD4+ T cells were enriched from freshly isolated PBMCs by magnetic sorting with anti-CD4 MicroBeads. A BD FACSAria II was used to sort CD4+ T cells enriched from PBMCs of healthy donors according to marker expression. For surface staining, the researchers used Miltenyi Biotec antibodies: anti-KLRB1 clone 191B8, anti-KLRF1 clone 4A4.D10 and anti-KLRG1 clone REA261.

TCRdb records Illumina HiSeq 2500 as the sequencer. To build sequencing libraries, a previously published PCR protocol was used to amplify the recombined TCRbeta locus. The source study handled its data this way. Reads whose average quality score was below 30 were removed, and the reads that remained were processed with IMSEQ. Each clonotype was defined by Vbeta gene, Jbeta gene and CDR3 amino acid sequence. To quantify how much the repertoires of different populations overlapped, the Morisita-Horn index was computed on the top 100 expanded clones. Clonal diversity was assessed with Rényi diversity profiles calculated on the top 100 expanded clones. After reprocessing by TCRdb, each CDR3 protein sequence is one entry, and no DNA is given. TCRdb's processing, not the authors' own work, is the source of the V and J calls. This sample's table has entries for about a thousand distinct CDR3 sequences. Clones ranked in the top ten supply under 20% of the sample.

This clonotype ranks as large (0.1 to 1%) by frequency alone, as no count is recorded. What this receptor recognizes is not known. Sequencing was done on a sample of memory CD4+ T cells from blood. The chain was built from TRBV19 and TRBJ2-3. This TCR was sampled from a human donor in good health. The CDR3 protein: CASSIGLQTQYF.